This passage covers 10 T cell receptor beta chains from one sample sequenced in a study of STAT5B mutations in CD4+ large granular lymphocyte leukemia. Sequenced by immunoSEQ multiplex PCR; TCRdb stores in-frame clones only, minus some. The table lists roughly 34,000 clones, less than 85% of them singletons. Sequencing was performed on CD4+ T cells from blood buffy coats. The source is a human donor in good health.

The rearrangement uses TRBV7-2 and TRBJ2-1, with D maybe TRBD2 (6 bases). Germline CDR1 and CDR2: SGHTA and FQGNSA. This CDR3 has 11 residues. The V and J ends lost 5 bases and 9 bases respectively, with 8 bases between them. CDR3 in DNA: TGTGCCAGCAGCGGAGGGCTTGAGCAGTTCTTC. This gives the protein CASSGGLEQFF.

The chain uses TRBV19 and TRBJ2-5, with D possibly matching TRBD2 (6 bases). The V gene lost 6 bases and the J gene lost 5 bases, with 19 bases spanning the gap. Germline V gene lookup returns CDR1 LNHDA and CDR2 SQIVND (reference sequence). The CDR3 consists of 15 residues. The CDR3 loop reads CASSSTQGGGETQYF. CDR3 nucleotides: TGTGCCAGTAGCAGTACCCAGGGAGGAGGGGAGACCCAGTACTTC. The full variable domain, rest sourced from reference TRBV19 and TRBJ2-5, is DGGITQSPKYLFRKEGQNVTLSCEQNLNHDAMYWYRQDPGQGLRLIYYSQIVNDFQKGDIAEGYSVSREKKESFPLTVTSAQKNPTAFYLCASSSTQGGGETQYFGPGTRLLVL.

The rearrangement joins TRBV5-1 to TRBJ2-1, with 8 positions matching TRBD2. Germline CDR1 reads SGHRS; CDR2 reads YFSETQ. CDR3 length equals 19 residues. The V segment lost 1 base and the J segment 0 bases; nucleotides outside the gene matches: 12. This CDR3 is CASSLFSGANPSSYNEQFF. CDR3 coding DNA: TGCGCCAGCAGCTTGTTTAGCGGGGCCAACCCTAGCTCCTACAATGAGCAGTTCTTC.

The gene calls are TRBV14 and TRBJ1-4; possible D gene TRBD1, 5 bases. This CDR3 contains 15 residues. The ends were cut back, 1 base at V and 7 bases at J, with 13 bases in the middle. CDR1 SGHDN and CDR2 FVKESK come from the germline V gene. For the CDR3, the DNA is TGTGCCAGCAGCCAAGGTGGACCGAGGGGTGAAAAACTGTTTTTT. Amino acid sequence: CASSQGGPRGEKLFF.

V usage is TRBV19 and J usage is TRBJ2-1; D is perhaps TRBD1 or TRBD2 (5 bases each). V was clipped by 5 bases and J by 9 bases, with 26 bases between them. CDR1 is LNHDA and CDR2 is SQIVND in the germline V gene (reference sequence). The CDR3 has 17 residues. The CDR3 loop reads CASSQLLTGRGIAEQFF. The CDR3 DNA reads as TGTGCCAGTAGTCAGCTTCTTACGGGGCGTGGGATTGCTGAGCAGTTCTTC.

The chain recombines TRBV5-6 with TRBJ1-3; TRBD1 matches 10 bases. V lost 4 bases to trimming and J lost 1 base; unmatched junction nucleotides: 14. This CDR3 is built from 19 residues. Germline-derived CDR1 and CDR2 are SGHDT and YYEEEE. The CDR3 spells CASSTPTDRGRSSGNTIYF. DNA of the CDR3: TGTGCCAGCAGCACACCCACTGACAGGGGGCGTTCGTCTGGAAACACCATATATTTT.

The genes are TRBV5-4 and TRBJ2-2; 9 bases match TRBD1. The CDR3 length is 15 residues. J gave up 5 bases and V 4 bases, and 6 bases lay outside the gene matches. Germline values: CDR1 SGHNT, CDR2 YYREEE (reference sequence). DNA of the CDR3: TGTGCCAGCAGCGGGAGACAGGGGGGAACCGGGGAGCTGTTTTTT. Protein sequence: CASSGRQGGTGELFF.

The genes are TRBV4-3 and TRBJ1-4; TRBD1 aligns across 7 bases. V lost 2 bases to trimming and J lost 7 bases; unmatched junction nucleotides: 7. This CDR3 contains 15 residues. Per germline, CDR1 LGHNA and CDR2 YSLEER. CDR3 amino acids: CASSQTTGRGEKLFF. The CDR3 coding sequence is TGCGCCAGCAGCCAAACGACAGGGCGGGGTGAAAAACTGTTTTTT.

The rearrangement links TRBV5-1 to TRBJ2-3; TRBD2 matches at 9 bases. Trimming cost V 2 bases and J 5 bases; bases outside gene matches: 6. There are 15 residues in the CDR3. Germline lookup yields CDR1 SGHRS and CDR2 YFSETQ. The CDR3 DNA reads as TGCGCCAGCAGCTTTACAGCGGGAGGAGGAGATACGCAGTATTTT. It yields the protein CASSFTAGGGDTQYF.

As DNA, the CDR3 is TGTGCCAGCAGTCCACCGGGACTAGCGGCCTACGAGCAGTACTTC. It codes for CASSPPGLAAYEQYF. J is TRBJ2-7 and V is TRBV2; 11 bases are shared with TRBD2. The CDR3 is made up of 15 amino acids. The V and J ends lost 5 bases and 2 bases, in that order; junction bases with no gene match: 5. Germline values: CDR1 SNHLY, CDR2 FYNNEI.